These 20 T cell receptor beta chains originate from one sample sequenced in a study of tumor and adjacent non-tumor tissue in lung cancer. The library came from three nested PCR rounds adapted from ARM-PCR protocols. TCRdb itself ran the multiplex PCR reads through MiXCR, one entry per CDR3 protein. In the table there are fewer than 100,000 distinct CDR3 sequences, over 60% of which are singletons. This sample's RNA came from whole unsorted tissue. The sample consisted of lung tumor tissue. The receptors here all came from a woman in her 40s with non-small cell lung cancer.

The table lists this clonotype with a few counts. The genes are TRBV5-1 and TRBJ2-3; D gene ambiguous. Trimming shortened V by 1 base and J by 3 bases, and 6 bases separated the two germline ends. The CDR3 is 13 amino acids. Per germline, CDR1 SGHRS and CDR2 YFSETQ. CDR3: CASSLPATDTQYF. The CDR3, as DNA: TGCGCCAGCAGCTTGCCGGCAACAGATACGCAGTATTTT.

Of note for this clonotype: A junction end diverges from the germline sequence, so it may reflect a read error. The chain is built from TRBV6-5 and TRBJ1-1, with unresolved D. The CDR3 runs 17 residues. The germline gives CDR1 MNHEY, CDR2 SVGAGI. The CDR3 loop is CVSSYSNGEEENTEAFF. The CDR3 nucleotides are TGTGTCAGCAGTTACTCGAACGGGGAAGAGGAGAACACTGAAGCTTTCTTT.

With regard to this clonotype: A much larger clone differs from this one at a single base, so this may be a read error. The chain uses TRBV6-1 and TRBJ1-5; D unresolved. Germline V CDR1 and CDR2: MNHNS, SASEGT. The CDR3 is 14 amino acids. CDR3: CASSALQPNQSQHF. CDR3 coding DNA: TGTGCCAGCAGTGCCTTGCAGCCTAATCAGTCCCAGCATTTT.

V is TRBV29-1 and J is TRBJ2-1, with D possibly matching TRBD1 (5 bases). This CDR3 comprises 13 residues. Trimming removed 7 bases from V and 4 bases from J, with 14 bases in between. CDR1 is SQVTM and CDR2 is ANQGSEA in the germline V gene. The CDR3: CSATPGLYNEQFF. The DNA of the CDR3 is TGCAGCGCCACGCCAGGGTTGTACAATGAGCAGTTCTTC.

Worth noting for this clonotype: Its ends do not fully match the called genes, so a read error is possible. The rearrangement uses TRBV29-1 and TRBJ1-1, with 8 bases lining up with TRBD1. Germline lookup yields CDR1 SQVTM and CDR2 ANQGSEA. The CDR3 contains 15 residues. The CDR3 DNA reads as TGCAGCGCCGGAGAGCACCGGACAGGGAGAACTGAAGCTTTCTTC. Its translation is CSAGEHRTGRTEAFF.

Notes on this clonotype: The junction differs from germline at one of its ends, possibly a read error. V gene TRBV4-1 combines with J gene TRBJ1-2; D is unresolved. Germline V gene data show CDR1 as MGHRA and CDR2 as YSYEKL. This CDR3 is built from 13 residues. CDR3 region: CANSQVSGSGYTF. For the CDR3, the DNA is TGCGCCAACAGCCAAGTATCAGGCTCCGGCTACACCTTC.

This clonotype was observed a handful of times. Since a much larger clone is just one base distant, this may be a read error. The CDR3 region has the DNA TGTGCCAGCAGCGCGGTGGGGGACAGCGCCTACGAGCAGTACTTC. Its translation is CASSAVGDSAYEQYF. The rearrangement links TRBV6-1 to TRBJ2-7, with 7 positions matching TRBD1. The CDR3 is 15 amino acids. V lost 6 bases and J lost 2; bases outside the gene matches: 10. The germline V gene has CDR1 MNHNS and CDR2 SASEGT.

To note about this clonotype: As the CDR3 is not closed by the conserved phenylalanine or tryptophan, this likely results from a read error. This chain joins TRBV11-1 and TRBJ2-2; 12 bases map to TRBD1. CDR3 length equals 15 residues. Germline CDR1 SGHAT, CDR2 FQDESV (reference sequence). Written as DNA, the CDR3 is TGTGCCAGCAGCAAAAGGGACAGGGGGCCCGGGGACCTGTTTTCT. It is translated as CASSKRDRGPGDLFS.

As to this clonotype: Relative to the germline gene, one junction end is altered; a read error may explain this. J is TRBJ2-1 and V is TRBV29-1; 7 bases map to TRBD2. CDR3 size: 16 residues. Germline-derived CDR1 and CDR2 are SQVTM and ANQGSEA. The CDR3 nucleotides are TGCAGCGTTGAAGATCCTGGGAGGGTCTCCTACAATGAGCAGATCTTC. Translated, it gives CSVEDPGRVSYNEQIF.

As regards this clonotype: Sequence at one end of the junction differs from germline and may be a read error. The chain carries TRBV29-1 and TRBJ2-5; the match to TRBD2 covers 7 bases. Germline lookup yields CDR1 SQVTM and CDR2 ANQGSEA. The CDR3 extends over 12 amino acids. CDR3 sequence (DNA): TGCAGCGTTGGGGACTATAGGGAGACCCATTACTTC. Protein sequence: CSVGDYRETHYF.

This clonotype was picked up many times. The chain recombines TRBV7-9 with TRBJ2-1; D remains unclear. Per germline, CDR1 SEHNR and CDR2 FQNEAQ (reference sequence). V was shortened by 2 bases and J by 4 bases, with 6 bases between the two germline ends. This CDR3 has 13 residues. CDR3 in amino acids: CASSLLEYNEQFF. CDR3 nucleotides: TGTGCCAGCAGCTTACTCGAGTACAATGAGCAGTTCTTC.

On this clonotype: This clone may be a read error of a much larger clone one base away. The chain employs TRBV5-1 and TRBJ2-1; TRBD2 might be the D (6 bases). The CDR3 has 15 amino acids. Germline assignment: CDR1 SGHRS and CDR2 YFSETQ. The V end lost 0 bases, the J end lost 3 bases, and 10 bases lay between the germline ends. The chain's CDR3 is CASSLGEDRYNEQFF. In nucleotides, the CDR3 is TGCGCCAGCAGCTTGGGGGAGGACCGCTACAATGAGCAGTTCTTC.

This clonotype has only one observation. Compared with germline, one end of the junction differs, possibly owing to a read error. This chain uses TRBV11-2 with TRBJ1-5; tentatively, D is TRBD1 (6 bases). The germline V gene encodes CDR1 SGHAT and CDR2 FQNNGV. The CDR3 loop spans 16 amino acids. CDR3 residues: CGSSYGGHDSIQPQHF. In nucleotides, the CDR3 is TGTGGCAGCAGCTATGGGGGACATGATAGCATTCAGCCCCAGCATTTT.

Points on this clonotype: The CDR3 carries no conserved terminal phenylalanine or tryptophan, so it likely arises from a read error. V gene TRBV11-3 combines with J gene TRBJ2-7; tentatively, D is TRBD2 (5 bases). V gave up 7 bases and J gave up 1 base, with 14 bases separating them. Germline assignment: CDR1 SGHNT and CDR2 YENEEA. The CDR3 covers 14 residues. The CDR3 loop reads CASNPGLGSYEQYL. CDR3 in DNA: TGTGCCAGCAACCCCGGACTGGGTTCCTACGAGCAGTACTTA.

Concerning this clonotype: A read error may produce the germline difference seen at one junction end. DNA of the CDR3: TGTGCCAACAGCATGACACTAGCTGCACTGTACAATAAGCAGTTCTTC. This gives the protein CANSMTLAALYNKQFF. The chain uses TRBV11-2 and TRBJ2-1; TRBD2 is a possible D gene (6 bases). CDR1 is SGHAT, CDR2 FQNNGV, per germline. CDR3 length: 16 amino acids.

The CDR3 DNA is TGTGCCACCAGCAGAAGGGGGGGATCCAACAACTCCTACGAGCAGTACTTC. Its translation: CATSRRGGSNNSYEQYF. The chain links TRBV15 to TRBJ2-7; D perhaps matches TRBD2 (7 bases). V shed 2 bases and J shed 0 bases, with 17 bases lying between them. The length of the CDR3 is 17 residues. Per germline, CDR1 LNHNV and CDR2 YYDKDF (reference sequence).

This clonotype is medium-sized. CDR3 DNA: TGTGCTAGTGGTTTCCTTCAGCCGGGCACAGATACGCAGTATTTT. Translation: CASGFLQPGTDTQYF. This chain joins TRBV12-5 and TRBJ2-3; no reliable D call. This CDR3 contains 15 residues. Germline V gives CDR1 LGHNT, CDR2 FRNRAP. The V end lost 3 bases, the J end lost 1 base, and 11 bases lay between the germline ends.

J is TRBJ1-1 and V is TRBV6-1; a possible D gene is TRBD1 (5 bases). The CDR3 totals 13 residues. V was clipped by 2 bases and J by 9 bases, with 13 bases between them. Germline V lookup: CDR1 MNHNS, CDR2 SASEGT. The CDR3 is CASSESMTDKAFF. The CDR3 coding sequence is TGTGCCAGCAGTGAATCAATGACAGACAAAGCTTTCTTT.

To note about this clonotype: A read error may explain this, as a much larger clone is one base away. The J gene is TRBJ2-3, the V gene TRBV6-4; 11 bases align to TRBD2. The CDR3 runs to 17 residues. CDR1 and CDR2 (germline): MRHNA, SNTAGT. As DNA, the CDR3 is TGTGCCAGCAGTGACTCTAGCGGGGGGGCTAGCACATATACGCAGTATTTT. It specifies CASSDSSGGASTYTQYF.

The sample holds one count of this clonotype. V is TRBV11-2 and J is TRBJ2-6; D remains unclear. Germline-derived CDR1 and CDR2 are SGHAT and FQNNGV. The CDR3 totals 17 residues. Trimming took 6 bases from V and 5 from J, leaving 20 bases between them. The CDR3 DNA is TGTGCCAGCAGTCCGAACTTGATGGGCTATAGGGCCAACGTCCTGACTTTC. Translated, it gives CASSPNLMGYRANVLTF. Looking up the rest from reference TRBV11-2 and TRBJ2-6 gives the full variable domain: EAGVAQSPRYKIIEKRQSVAFWCNPISGHATLYWYQQILGQGPKLLIQFQNNGVVDDSQLPKDRFSAERLKGVDSTLKIQPAKLEDSAVYLCASSPNLMGYRANVLTFGAGSRLTVL.